This T cell receptor beta chain comes out of a study of identical twins. Study-wide results and limits: A lower insertion count was a feature of abundant cord blood beta clonotypes, with no such feature in memory repertoires. Analyses based on zero insertions could be partly confounded by invariant MAIT and iNKT cells.

This clonotype has more than one count but fewer than ten. Its target is not known. Through template switching, a universal primer site was introduced, and the cDNA contained unique molecular identifiers. TCRdb passed the 5' RACE reads through MiXCR, listing each CDR3 protein once. The repertoire has hundreds of thousands of distinct CDR3 sequences, approximately 8% of them found once; the top ten carry roughly 5%. The V gene lost 1 base and the J gene lost 4 bases, with 14 bases spanning the gap. Per the germline V gene, CDR1 is MGHRA and CDR2 is YSYEKL. The CDR3 is 15 residues long. The sample also formed part of further work on yellow fever vaccine responses in identical twins.

Sequencing used CD8+ T cells sorted from blood. The clonotype originates from a young woman in good health. This sequence joins TRBV4-1 and TRBJ2-7, with D uncertain. The DNA for the CDR3 is TGCGCCAGCAGCCAAGTTGTAGGGCCTGGTTACGAGCAGTACTTC. It specifies CASSQVVGPGYEQYF.